This T cell receptor beta chain was documented in a study of T-cell memory formation after mild COVID-19. General study results and limits: The study found contracting CD4+ clones mainly in CM and EM and contracting CD8+ clones in EMRA. There were some responding clones in pre-infection memory, which suggested that cross-reactive memory had joined.

The CDR3 extends over 11 amino acids. J was trimmed by 14 bases and V by 5 bases; bases with no gene match: 6. Looked up from germline, CDR1 is SGHTA and CDR2 is FQGNSA. Comment on this clonotype: Its specificity is not known.

It was 5'RACE with constant-segment primers that produced the TCR alpha and TCR beta cDNA libraries, which carried sample barcodes and UMIs. TCRdb re-called the 5' RACE reads through MiXCR, storing one row per CDR3 protein. The table lists under 300,000 distinct CDR3 sequences, over 15% of them singletons. The sequenced sample was PBMCs or a T cell subset sorted from them (not recorded which). This clonotype was sampled from a young man who had mild COVID-19 (a few samples of this study predate the infection). Cell type and time point are not known. This sequence joins TRBV7-2 and TRBJ2-1, with 7 bases identical to TRBD1. The CDR3 coding sequence is TGTGCCAGCAGCCAGAGACAGGGCAAGTTCTTC. Its translation is CASSQRQGKFF.